The 3 T cell receptor beta chains below all came from one sample that was sequenced in a study of shared clonotypes between healthy human individuals. Sequencing was performed with immunoSEQ multiplex PCR; in TCRdb, only in-frame clones are kept and a portion is missing. In the table there are 2 million to 2.5 million clones, under 95% of which are singletons. The sequenced sample was naive CD4+ T cells from PBMCs. Subset reported: CD45RA+ positively selected. These receptors all come from a man between 18 and 29 years old in good health. Some clones in this sample may be carry-over from other donors' samples.

V and J are TRBV5-8 and TRBJ1-4; TRBD1 matches 12 bases. J was trimmed by 11 bases and V by 5 bases; bases with no gene match: 7. Germline V CDR1 and CDR2: SGHTS, YDEGEE. This CDR3 region has 14 residues. CDR3 loop: CASRSRDRGRKLFF. In nucleotides, the CDR3 is TGTGCCAGCAGAAGCCGGGACAGGGGGCGGAAACTGTTTTTT.

With respect to this clone: The sample holds other DNA sequences that translate to the same CDR3. This chain connects TRBV7-3 to TRBJ2-5, with D unresolved. The CDR3 consists of 15 residues. Germline V lookup: CDR1 SGHTA, CDR2 FQGTGA. Trimming removed 1 base at V and 2 bases at J, with 11 bases between. CDR3 sequence (DNA): TGTGCCAGCAGCTTAATCCCAGGTTATCAAGAGACCCAGTACTTC. Its protein is CASSLIPGYQETQYF.

The chain has TRBV15 and TRBJ1-1; 8 bases are a match to TRBD1. Germline V gives CDR1 LNHNV, CDR2 YYDKDF (reference sequence). V lost 0 bases, J lost 1 base, and 1 base stayed unmatched. The CDR3 is 15 residues long. The CDR3 nucleotides read TGTGCCACCAGCAGAGATCAGGGGGCGAACACTGAAGCTTTCTTT. Its translation is CATSRDQGANTEAFF.